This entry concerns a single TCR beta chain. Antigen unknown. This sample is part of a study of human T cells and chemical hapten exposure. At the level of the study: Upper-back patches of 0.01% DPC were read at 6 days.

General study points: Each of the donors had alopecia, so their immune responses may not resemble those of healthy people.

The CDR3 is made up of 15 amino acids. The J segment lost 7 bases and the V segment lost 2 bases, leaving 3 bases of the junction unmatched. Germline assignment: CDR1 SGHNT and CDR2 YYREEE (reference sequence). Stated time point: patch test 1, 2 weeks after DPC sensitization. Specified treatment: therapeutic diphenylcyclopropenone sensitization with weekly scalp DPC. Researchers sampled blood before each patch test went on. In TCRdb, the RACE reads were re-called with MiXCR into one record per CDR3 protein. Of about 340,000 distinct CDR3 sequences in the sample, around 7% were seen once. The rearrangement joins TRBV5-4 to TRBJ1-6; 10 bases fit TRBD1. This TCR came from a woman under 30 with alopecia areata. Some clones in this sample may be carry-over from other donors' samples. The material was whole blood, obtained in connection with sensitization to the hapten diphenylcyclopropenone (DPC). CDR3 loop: CASSFRQGANSPLHF. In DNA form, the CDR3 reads TGTGCCAGCAGCTTCCGACAGGGGGCAAATTCACCCCTCCACTTT. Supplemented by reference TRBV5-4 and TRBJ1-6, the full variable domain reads ETGVTQSPTHLIKTRGQQVTLRCSSQSGHNTVSWYQQALGQGPQFIFQYYREEENGRGNFPPRFSGLQFPNYSSELNVNALELDDSALYLCASSFRQGANSPLHFGNGTRLTVT.